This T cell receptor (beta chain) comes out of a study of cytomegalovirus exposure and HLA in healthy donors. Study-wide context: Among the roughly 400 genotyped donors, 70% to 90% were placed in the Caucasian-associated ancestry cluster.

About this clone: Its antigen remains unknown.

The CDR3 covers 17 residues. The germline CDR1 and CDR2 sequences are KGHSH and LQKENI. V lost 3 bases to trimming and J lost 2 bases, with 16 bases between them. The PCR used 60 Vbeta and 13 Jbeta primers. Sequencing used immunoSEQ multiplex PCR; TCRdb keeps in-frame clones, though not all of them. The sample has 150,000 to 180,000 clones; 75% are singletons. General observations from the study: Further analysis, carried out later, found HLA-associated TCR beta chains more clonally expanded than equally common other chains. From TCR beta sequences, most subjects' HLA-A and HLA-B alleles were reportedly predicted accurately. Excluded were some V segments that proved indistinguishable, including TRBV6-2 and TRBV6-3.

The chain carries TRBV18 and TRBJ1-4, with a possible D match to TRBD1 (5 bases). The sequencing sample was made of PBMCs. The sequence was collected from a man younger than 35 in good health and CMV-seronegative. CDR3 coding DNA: TGTGCCAGCTCACCGGGGAGGGGAAGGTCTACTAATGAAAAACTGTTTTTT. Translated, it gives CASSPGRGRSTNEKLFF.